This is a list of T cell receptor beta chains from one sample in a study of T cell changes during pregnancy in multiple sclerosis. Sequenced by immunoSEQ multiplex PCR; TCRdb stores in-frame clones only, minus some. This table has approximately 40,000 clones, roughly 92% appearing once. Specimen: CD4+ T cells from peripheral blood mononuclear cells, collected in the third trimester of pregnancy. These TCRs come from a female donor with multiple sclerosis, enrolled in a pregnancy study. The CDR3 runs from the conserved cysteine through the conserved F or W. D genes are given only for firm matches. Rows may omit the clone size; those that give it use once, few, many or a size class.

NA	TRBV27	TRBJ1-1	TRBD1	TGTGCCAGCTTAAGACAGGGCATGAACACTGAAGCTTTCTTT	CASLRQGMNTEAFF
NA	TRBV27	TRBJ2-1	TRBD2	TGTGCCAGCAGTTTTGCGGGACTAGCGAAGTTCTTC	CASSFAGLAKFF
once	TRBV29-1	TRBJ2-1	TRBD1	TGCAGCGTATACAGGGACAGCTCCTACAATGAGCAGTTCTTC	CSVYRDSSYNEQFF
NA	TRBV7-3	TRBJ2-7	TRBD1	TGTGCCAGCAGCTGGGACAGGGGGCGCGAGCAGTACTTC	CASSWDRGREQYF
NA	TRBV19	TRBJ2-3	TRBD1	TGTGCCAGTGTTGGGACAGGGTTCACAGATACGCAGTATTTT	CASVGTGFTDTQYF
NA	TRBV4-2	TRBJ2-7	TRBD2	TGTGCCAGCAGCCTAGAGACTAGCGGGAGTCTGAACGAGCAGTACTTC	CASSLETSGSLNEQYF
NA	TRBV28	TRBJ2-7	NA	TGTGCCAGCAGTCCACCAGGGTTCTACGAGCAGTACTTC	CASSPPGFYEQYF
NA	TRBV28	TRBJ1-4	NA	TGTGCCACTCAGAAGATACAGATAATAAATGAAAAACTGTTTTTT	CATQKIQIINEKLFF
NA	TRBV4-2	TRBJ2-3	TRBD2	TGTGCCAGCAGCCAAGATAAACAGGTGGGAACTAGCGGGAGAACAGATACGCAGTATTTT	CASSQDKQVGTSGRTDTQYF
NA	TRBV2	TRBJ2-5	TRBD1	TGTGCCAGCAGTGAAAAGAGGGGGCAGGAAGAGACCCAGTACTTC	CASSEKRGQEETQYF
NA	TRBV6-6	TRBJ1-2	TRBD1	TGTGCCACTCGTCCCAGACAGGGCTATGGCTACACCTTC	CATRPRQGYGYTF
NA	TRBV6-6	TRBJ1-5	NA	TGTGCCAGCAGTTACTCGCTAGTGGACAATCAGCCCCAGCATTTT	CASSYSLVDNQPQHF
NA	TRBV19	TRBJ1-2	NA	TGTGCCAGTAGTCGTGAGGAGGGTATATCTAACTATGGCTACACCTTC	CASSREEGISNYGYTF
NA	TRBV6-4	TRBJ2-4	TRBD2	TGTGCCAGCAGGGGGACTAGCGGGAGGTCCAAAAACATTCAGTACTTC	CASRGTSGRSKNIQYF
few	TRBV5-4	TRBJ2-7	NA	TGTGCCAGCAGCCCAACACTAAACTCCTACGAGCAGTACTTC	CASSPTLNSYEQYF
NA	TRBV6-1	TRBJ2-2	TRBD1	TGTGCCAGCAAGGGACAGGGTGCCGGGGAGCTGTTTTTT	CASKGQGAGELFF
NA	TRBV30	TRBJ1-5	NA	TGTGCCTGGGGGGGAGTGTCGGGAGATCAGCCCCAGCATTTT	CAWGGVSGDQPQHF
once	TRBV5-1	TRBJ2-3	NA	TGCGCCAGCAGCTTGGATCGGAGTCGCACAGATACGCAGTATTTT	CASSLDRSRTDTQYF
NA	TRBV11-2	TRBJ2-2	TRBD2	TGTGCCAGCAGCTTAGAGAAAATAGCGGGGGCTTCCGGGGAGCTGTTTTTT	CASSLEKIAGASGELFF
NA	TRBV4-2	TRBJ1-5	TRBD1	TGTGCCAGCAGCCCTAATCACAGGGGAGGCAATCAGCCCCAGCATTTT	CASSPNHRGGNQPQHF
NA	TRBV12-5	TRBJ2-5	TRBD2	TGTGCTAGTGGTTTAAGCGGGAGTTCTGGGACCCAGTACTTC	CASGLSGSSGTQYF
NA	TRBV10-3	TRBJ2-7	NA	TGTGCCATCAGTGAGCCCGAGGAGGGGCGATCCGAGCAGTACTTC	CAISEPEEGRSEQYF
NA	TRBV5-4	TRBJ2-3	TRBD2	TGTGCCAGCAGCTTGGTTCCTAGCGGGAGGCCCTATCGCACAGATACGCAGTATTTT	CASSLVPSGRPYRTDTQYF
NA	TRBV2	TRBJ2-3	NA	TGTGCCAGCAGTGAACTGAATAGCGGAACAGATACGCAGTATTTT	CASSELNSGTDTQYF
NA	TRBV28	TRBJ1-5	TRBD1	TGTGCCAGCCACCGGGACAGCTGGCAGCCCCAGCATTTT	CASHRDSWQPQHF
NA	TRBV6-6	TRBJ1-3	TRBD1	TGTGCCAGCATTTTGACAGGGGCTGGAAACACCATATATTTT	CASILTGAGNTIYF
NA	TRBV7-2	TRBJ2-4	TRBD1	TGTGCCAGCAGCTTAGTCGCAGGGGGCCTCAAAAACATTCAGTACTTC	CASSLVAGGLKNIQYF
NA	TRBV6-5	TRBJ2-3	TRBD2	TGTGCCAGCAGTTACGTTTCTAGCGGGAACACAGATACGCAGTATTTT	CASSYVSSGNTDTQYF
NA	TRBV18	TRBJ2-2	TRBD2	TGTGCCAGCTCAACCCTAGCGGGAATGAACACCGGGGAGCTGTTTTTT	CASSTLAGMNTGELFF
NA	TRBV19	TRBJ2-5	NA	TGTGCCAGTAGTATACAAGGAGAGACGACCCAGTACTTC	CASSIQGETTQYF
NA	TRBV29-1	TRBJ2-2	NA	TGCAGCGTTGGGGGGGCCGGGGAGCTGTTTTTT	CSVGGAGELFF
NA	TRBV27	TRBJ2-3	TRBD2	TGTGCCAGCAGCCTTCTAGCGGGATCCGCGGCAGATACGCAGTATTTT	CASSLLAGSAADTQYF
NA	TRBV4-2	TRBJ2-2	NA	TGTGCCAGCAGCCAAGCCGACAGGAACACCGGGGAGCTGTTTTTT	CASSQADRNTGELFF
NA	TRBV2	TRBJ1-4	NA	TGTGCCAGCAGCCAGGACAGAGCCCGTGAAAAACTGTTTTTT	CASSQDRAREKLFF
NA	TRBV7-6	TRBJ2-6	NA	TGTGCCAGCAGCTTAGGTTACTCTGGGGCCAACGTCCTGACTTTC	CASSLGYSGANVLTF
NA	TRBV19	TRBJ2-3	TRBD2	TGTGCCAGTAGACTACTAGCGGGAGGGACAGATACGCAGTATTTT	CASRLLAGGTDTQYF